The sequence of this TCR beta chain was determined in a study of graft-versus-host responses after intestinal transplantation. In the study overall: Induction using anti-thymocyte globulin, followed by tacrolimus and steroids for roughly 3 years, was given to all recipients.

Turning to this clone: Its antigen is unknown.

The CDR3 consists of 15 residues. The germline V gene has CDR1 LNHNV and CDR2 YYDKDF (reference sequence). Trimming cost V 7 bases and J 3 bases, with 16 bases left between them. Study-level findings and limits: Researchers found GvH clones in recipient marrow, and some showed up first in ileum or blood.

The data were produced by immunoSEQ multiplex PCR, yet TCRdb's version contains in-frame clones alone and is incomplete. The table records tens of thousands of clones, roughly 87% of them present only once. The V and J genes are TRBV15 and TRBJ1-3; D possibly corresponds to TRBD1 (5 bases). The sample was unstimulated CD8+ T cells sorted from spleen or lymph node cells, taken before transplant. This TCR was sampled from a human donor who was the organ donor for an intestinal transplant. The CDR3 sequence: CATTLRGGLGNTIYF. For the CDR3, the DNA is TGTGCCACCACCCTTCGGGGGGGACTTGGAAACACCATATATTTT.